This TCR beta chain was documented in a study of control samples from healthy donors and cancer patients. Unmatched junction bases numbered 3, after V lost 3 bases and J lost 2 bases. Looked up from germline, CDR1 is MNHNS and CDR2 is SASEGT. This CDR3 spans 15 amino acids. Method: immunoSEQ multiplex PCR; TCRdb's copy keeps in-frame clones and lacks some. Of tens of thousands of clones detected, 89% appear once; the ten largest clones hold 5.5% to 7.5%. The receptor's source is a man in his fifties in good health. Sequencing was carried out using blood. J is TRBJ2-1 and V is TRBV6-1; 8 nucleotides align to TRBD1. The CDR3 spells CASSDQGATYNEQFF. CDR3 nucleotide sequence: TGTGCCAGCAGTGATCAGGGGGCAACCTACAATGAGCAGTTCTTC.